This record looks at one T cell receptor (beta chain) sequence and its context. CDR1 and CDR2 (germline): SGHNT, YYREEE (reference sequence). The V gene lost 4 bases and the J gene lost 2 bases, with 16 bases spanning the gap. The CDR3 is 15 residues long. This entry belongs to a study of blood T cell repertoires in COVID-19. Study overall: The United States, Italy and Spain supplied acute and convalescent COVID-19 samples. Nucleic acid was either cDNA or gDNA, and it came from T cells, B-cell-depleted T cells, or PBMCs.

Per the authors' pipeline: Scientists estimated how many nucleated cells there were by amplifying reference gene primers. Produced via immunoSEQ multiplex PCR; TCRdb's table is partial and in-frame only. The V and J calls and clone size were taken over from that table, and D and trimming were inferred from the DNA. The data hold about 280,000 clones, with approximately 85% observed a single time. This TCR came from a man in his forties or fifties with active or convalescent COVID-19. The sequenced material came from peripheral blood. The chain joins TRBV5-4 to TRBJ2-7; D is unresolved. CDR3 sequence: CASSTTTGSAYEQYF. The CDR3 DNA reads as TGTGCCAGCAGCACGACCACCGGGTCCGCCTACGAGCAGTACTTC.